The next 12 T cell receptor beta chains were all read from a single sample in a study of blood T cells in healthy people across ages. Using a J-beta primer mix together with a sample-barcoded 5' primer, a second PCR was run for roughly 6 to 12 cycles. Using its own MiXCR run on the 5' RACE reads, TCRdb lists one record per CDR3 protein. This table holds around 1.5 million distinct CDR3 sequences, roughly 40% found once. The specimen was blood. The origin of the receptors is a woman between 18 and 29 years old in good health.

The genes are TRBV12-3 or TRBV12-4 and TRBJ1-5, with 8 bases aligning to TRBD1. The CDR3 length is 17 residues. The ends lost 3 bases at V and 4 bases at J; junction bases unmatched: 11. The DNA of the CDR3 is TGTGCCAGCAGTTTTGGCAGCGGACAGGGTGGGAATCAGCCCCAGCATTTT. Its protein product is CASSFGSGQGGNQPQHF.

In its sample, this clonotype was seen many times. J is TRBJ2-1 and V is TRBV7-6, with D unclear. V lost 1 base and J lost 10, with 8 bases in between. The germline CDR1 and CDR2 sequences are SGHVS and FNYEAQ. This CDR3 contains 12 residues. The CDR3 DNA reads TGTGCCAGCAGCTTAGGACTCCGAGAGCAGTTCTTC. Protein product: CASSLGLREQFF.

This clonotype has only a few counts. The genes are TRBV4-1 and TRBJ2-3, with D perhaps matching TRBD1 or TRBD2 (5 bases each). The CDR3 loop spans 15 amino acids. Between the trimmed V and J ends, which lost 0 bases and 4 bases, there was a span of 11 bases. Germline V gives CDR1 MGHRA, CDR2 YSYEKL. CDR3 sequence reads: CASSQDALGADTQYF. In DNA form, the CDR3 reads TGCGCCAGCAGCCAAGATGCACTAGGGGCAGATACGCAGTATTTT.

The J gene is TRBJ2-2, the V gene TRBV6-6, with 8 bases matching TRBD2. The CDR3 has 16 amino acids. Trimming at V came to 3 bases and at J to 5 bases, leaving 8 bases not matched to a gene. Germline V gene data show CDR1 as MNHNY and CDR2 as SVGAGI (reference sequence). The CDR3 is CASSYQSPSGTGELFF. CDR3 nucleotides: TGTGCCAGCAGTTATCAATCGCCTAGCGGGACCGGGGAGCTGTTTTTT.

This clonotype has just a few counts. V and J are TRBV5-5 and TRBJ1-2; tentatively, D is TRBD1 (5 bases). Germline values: CDR1 SGHKS, CDR2 YYEKEE (reference sequence). The CDR3 consists of 13 residues. V was trimmed by 4 bases and J by 2 bases, leaving 9 bases between them. The CDR3 DNA sequence: TGTGCCAGCAGCCCCTGGGGCAACTATGGCTACACCTTC. Its translation is CASSPWGNYGYTF.

V gene TRBV4-1 combines with J gene TRBJ2-1, with D tentatively TRBD1 or TRBD2 (5 bases each). CDR3 length equals 17 residues. Germline values: CDR1 MGHRA, CDR2 YSYEKL. Trimming cost V 0 bases and J 4 bases, with 16 bases left between them. CDR3 DNA sequence: TGCGCCAGCAGCCAAGATTCTGCAGTGGGGGTATACAATGAGCAGTTCTTC. Translation: CASSQDSAVGVYNEQFF.

The rearrangement joins TRBV7-9 to TRBJ1-5; D is possibly TRBD1 (5 bases). The CDR3 is 14 amino acids. The ends were cut back, 1 base at V and 4 bases at J, with 8 bases in the middle. Germline CDR1 is SEHNR and CDR2 is FQNEAQ (reference sequence). DNA for the CDR3: TGTGCCAGCAGCTTAGAGGGACGGAATCAGCCCCAGCATTTT. Translation gives CASSLEGRNQPQHF.

The chain combines TRBV12-3 or TRBV12-4 with TRBJ2-7, with 12 positions matching TRBD2. The assigned J gene may be wrong: the sequence end matches TRBJ2-5 better. The length of the CDR3 is 17 residues. The CDR3 DNA follows: TGTGCCAGCAGTTTAGACGGGACTAGCGGGCCCCAAGAGACCCAGTACTTC. The encoded protein is CASSLDGTSGPQETQYF.

This clonotype qualifies as medium-sized. The chain carries TRBV6-4 and TRBJ2-3; 7 bases align to TRBD2. J was trimmed by 0 bases and V by 5 bases; bases with no gene match: 5. Germline V lookup: CDR1 MRHNA, CDR2 SNTAGT. The CDR3 totals 15 residues. CDR3 protein: CASSSSSGSTDTQYF. The CDR3 DNA reads TGTGCCAGCAGTTCATCTAGCGGAAGCACAGATACGCAGTATTTT.

CDR3 DNA: TGTGCCAGCAGTCCGATCGAGGGGGGAAGCACAGATACGCAGTATTTT. Residues: CASSPIEGGSTDTQYF. The rearrangement uses TRBV6-1 and TRBJ2-3; TRBD1 or TRBD2 may be the D gene (6 bases each). V lost 5 bases to trimming and J lost 0 bases, with 15 bases between them. The CDR3 spans 16 residues. Germline V lookup: CDR1 MNHNS, CDR2 SASEGT.

This chain joins TRBV10-2 and TRBJ2-7; 8 bases agree with TRBD2. The length of the CDR3 is 15 residues. Per germline, CDR1 WSHSY and CDR2 SAAADI. With 4 bases clipped from V and 0 bases from J, the junction kept 5 bases outside the gene matches. The CDR3 DNA is TGCGCCAGCAGTGCGGAGCGGGGGAGCTCCTACGAGCAGTACTTC. Translating gives CASSAERGSSYEQYF.

The V and J genes are TRBV20-1 and TRBJ1-5; no reliable D call. With 7 bases removed from V and 6 bases from J, the gap between germline ends came to 19 bases. CDR1 is DFQATT and CDR2 is SNEGSKA in the germline V gene (reference sequence). This CDR3 contains 14 residues. CDR3 nucleotide sequence: TGCAGTGTCTCGACGGCTCTGTCGGGTCAGCCCCAGCATTTT. As protein: CSVSTALSGQPQHF.